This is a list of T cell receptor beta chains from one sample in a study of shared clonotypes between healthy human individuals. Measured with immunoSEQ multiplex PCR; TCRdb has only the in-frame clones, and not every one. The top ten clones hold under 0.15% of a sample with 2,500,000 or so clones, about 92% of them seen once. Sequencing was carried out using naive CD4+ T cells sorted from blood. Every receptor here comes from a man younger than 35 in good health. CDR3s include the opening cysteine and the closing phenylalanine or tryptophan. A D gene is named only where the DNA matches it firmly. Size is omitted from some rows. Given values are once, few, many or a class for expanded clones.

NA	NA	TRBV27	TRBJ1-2	TGTGCCAGCAGTTTCTCTCTGGCAGCTGGTGGCTACACCTTC	CASSFSLAAGGYTF
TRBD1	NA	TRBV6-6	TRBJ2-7	TGTGCCAGCAGTTCCCCCGACAGGGGGCCTTCCTACGAGCAGTACTTC	CASSSPDRGPSYEQYF
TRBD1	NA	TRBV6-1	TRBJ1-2	TGTGCCAGCAATGGGTGGACAGGTGGTTATGGCTACACCTTC	CASNGWTGGYGYTF
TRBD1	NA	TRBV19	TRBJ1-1	TGTGCCAGTAGTATAGTGGTACAGGGGGGAATCGGAGCTTTCTTT	CASSIVVQGGIGAFF
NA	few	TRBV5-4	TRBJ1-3	TGTGCCATCCAGGGCCTTACAGTGGACACCATATATTTT	CAIQGLTVDTIYF
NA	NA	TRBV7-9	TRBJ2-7	TGTGCCAGCAGCCAAATGCCGGCTAACTACGAGCAGTACTTC	CASSQMPANYEQYF
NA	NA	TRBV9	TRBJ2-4	TGTGCCAGCAGCCCTGGGCCCTACCTGATAGCCAAAAACATTCAGTACTTC	CASSPGPYLIAKNIQYF
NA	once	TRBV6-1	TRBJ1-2	TGTGCCAGCGAACGTACCTATGGCTACACCTTC	CASERTYGYTF
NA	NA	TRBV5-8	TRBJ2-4	TGTGCCAGCAGCTTCGAGGTGGGTCCGAACATTCAGTACTTC	CASSFEVGPNIQYF
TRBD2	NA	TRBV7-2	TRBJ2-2	TGTGCCAGCAGCTTTACTCTAGCGGGAAGCACCGGGGAGCTGTTTTTT	CASSFTLAGSTGELFF
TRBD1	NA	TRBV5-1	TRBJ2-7	TGCGCCAGCAGCTCATACCTACAGGGGCCCAGCTCCTACGAGCAGTACTTC	CASSSYLQGPSSYEQYF
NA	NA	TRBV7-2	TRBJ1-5	TGTGCCAGCAGCTTAGGTGCGGGTTTTGCCAATCAGCCCCAGCATTTT	CASSLGAGFANQPQHF
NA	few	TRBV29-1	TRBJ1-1	TGCAGCGCCCGCCCGGGGAATGAAGCTTTCTTT	CSARPGNEAFF
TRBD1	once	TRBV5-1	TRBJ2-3	TGCGCCAGCAGCTGGGGACAGGGTTTAGATACGCAGTATTTT	CASSWGQGLDTQYF
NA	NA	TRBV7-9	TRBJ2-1	TGTGTCGTCCCGACTTACAATGAGCAGTTCTTC	CVVPTYNEQFF
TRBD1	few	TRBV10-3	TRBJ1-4	TGTGCCATCAAGGGGGCTGGTGAAAAACTGTTTTTT	CAIKGAGEKLFF
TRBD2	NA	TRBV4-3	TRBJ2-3	TGCGCCAGCAGCCAAGATTTTCGGACTAGGGTTAGAGATACGCAGTATTTT	CASSQDFRTRVRDTQYF
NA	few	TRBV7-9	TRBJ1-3	TGTGCCAGCACCCTAAAGAGGAGGGAAGGAAACACCATATATTTT	CASTLKRREGNTIYF
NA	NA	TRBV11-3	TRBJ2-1	TGTGCCAGCAGCTTAGGGGGGCGCCACAATGAGCAGTTCTTC	CASSLGGRHNEQFF
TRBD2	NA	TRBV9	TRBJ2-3	TGTGCCAGCAGCGCGAGACTAGCGGGAGGCACAGATACGCAGTATTTT	CASSARLAGGTDTQYF
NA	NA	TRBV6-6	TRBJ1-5	TGTGCCAGCAGTTACGCCGGGGGCGATCAGCCCCAGCATTTT	CASSYAGGDQPQHF
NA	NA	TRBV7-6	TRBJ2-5	TGTGCCAGCAGCTCTAGCACCCAAGAGACCCAGTACTTC	CASSSSTQETQYF
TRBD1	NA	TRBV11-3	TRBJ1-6	TGTGCCAGCAGCCGGGACAGTAATAATTCACCCCTCCACTTT	CASSRDSNNSPLHF
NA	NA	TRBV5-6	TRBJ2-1	TGTGCCAGCAGCTTGCTAGGCGTAAGCTCCTACAATGAGCAGTTCTTC	CASSLLGVSSYNEQFF
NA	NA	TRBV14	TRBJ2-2	TGTGCCAGCAGCCCGAGGGTTACCGGGGAGCTGTTTTTT	CASSPRVTGELFF
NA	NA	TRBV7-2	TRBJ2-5	TGTGCCAGCAGCCGTGACCCAAAAGAGACCCAGTACTTC	CASSRDPKETQYF
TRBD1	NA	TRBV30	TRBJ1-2	TGTGCCTGGAGTGTCGGGACAGGGATCAACTATGGCTACACCTTC	CAWSVGTGINYGYTF
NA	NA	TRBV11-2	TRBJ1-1	TGTGCCAGCAGCCAGACTACGGGATACACTGAAGCTTTCTTT	CASSQTTGYTEAFF
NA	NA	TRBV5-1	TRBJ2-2	TGCGCCAGCAGTCCGACGGGGGCAATGACCGGGGAGCTGTTTTTT	CASSPTGAMTGELFF
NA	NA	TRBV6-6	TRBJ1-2	TGTGCCAGCAGCGGGGACTCGAACTATGGCTACACCTTC	CASSGDSNYGYTF